These T cell receptor beta chains were read from a single sample in a study of metastatic and nonmetastatic thyroid tumors. Via MiXCR, TCRdb re-called the PCR reads. This table has more than 25,000 clones, 7% to 9% appearing once. The sample was blood. These receptors all come from a female donor with papillary thyroid cancer or a benign thyroid nodule (not recorded which). Some clones in this sample may be carry-over from other donors' samples. Both conserved end residues are part of each CDR3. A D gene is named only where the DNA matches it firmly. For some rows the clone size is stated as once, few or many, or as a class when expanded; others skip it.

v_gene,d_gene,j_gene,abundance,len,CDR3nt,CDR3aa
TRBV14,-,TRBJ2-3,many,15,TGTGCCAGCAGCCAAGCAGTGACAGTAGCAGATACGCAGTATTTT,CASSQAVTVADTQYF
TRBV18,TRBD1,TRBJ1-5,many,15,TGTGCCAGCTCACCACTGGACAGGGCCAATCAGCCCCAGCATTTT,CASSPLDRANQPQHF
TRBV19,TRBD1,TRBJ2-7,many,14,TGTGCCAGTAGCCACGGACAGGGCTCCTACGAGCAGTACTTC,CASSHGQGSYEQYF
TRBV5-4,-,TRBJ1-1,few,15,TGTGCCAGCAGCTTGAGGGGCCACGGAAACACTGAAGCTTTCTTT,CASSLRGHGNTEAFF
TRBV6-4,-,TRBJ2-3,many,14,TGTGCCAGCAGTCGGGACGGGAGCACAGATACGCAGTATTTT,CASSRDGSTDTQYF
TRBV5-8,TRBD1,TRBJ2-2,many,16,TGTGCCAGCAGCTTGGGGACAGGGCCCGACACCGGGGAGCTGTTTTTT,CASSLGTGPDTGELFF
TRBV25-1,TRBD1,TRBJ1-5,many,15,TGTGCCAGCAGTGGGGGGACAGGGGGCGGTCAGCCCCAGCATTTT,CASSGGTGGGQPQHF
TRBV30,TRBD2,TRBJ2-1,many,14,TGTGCCTGGAAGGGCGGGAGTGGGTACAATGAGCAGTTCTTC,CAWKGGSGYNEQFF
TRBV5-1,TRBD1,TRBJ2-5,many,16,TGCGCCAGCAGCTTGGGTCGGACAGGGGGCTTAGAGACCCAGTACTTC,CASSLGRTGGLETQYF
TRBV5-1,TRBD1,TRBJ2-7,many,15,TGCGCCAGCAGCTTGGCGGGACAGACGCTCCCCGAGCAGTACTTC,CASSLAGQTLPEQYF
TRBV10-1,-,TRBJ2-2,many,12,TGCGCCAGCAGTCAGGGGCCCGGGGAGCTGTTTTTT,CASSQGPGELFF
TRBV5-1,-,TRBJ1-2,many,13,TGCGCCAGCAGCTTCAACACTAACTATGGCTACACCTTC,CASSFNTNYGYTF
TRBV10-2,-,TRBJ1-6,many,12,TGCGCCGGGGGGAGGAGAGATTCACCCCTCCACTTT,CAGGRRDSPLHF
TRBV29-1,-,TRBJ2-1,many,12,TGCAGCGGGCTCTTCTCCTACAATGAGCAGTTCTTC,CSGLFSYNEQFF
TRBV19,-,TRBJ2-1,many,13,TGTGCCAGTAGTATAGGCGTAAACAATGAGCAGTTCTTC,CASSIGVNNEQFF
TRBV5-1,TRBD1,TRBJ1-6,many,14,TGCGCCAGCAGCTTACAGGGGGCAGGTTCACCCCTCCACTTT,CASSLQGAGSPLHF
TRBV2,-,TRBJ2-2,many,14,TGTGCCAGCAGCCTACAACCCCCTATCGGGGAGCTGTTTTTT,CASSLQPPIGELFF
TRBV5-5,-,TRBJ1-2,many,16,TGTGCCAGCAGCCCGATGCCACAGGTTACGAACTATGGCTACACCTTC,CASSPMPQVTNYGYTF
TRBV5-1,TRBD2,TRBJ2-2,many,14,TGCGCCAGCAGTCGGGGGGGGAACACCGGGGAGCTGTTTTTT,CASSRGGNTGELFF
TRBV29-1,-,TRBJ1-1,many,12,TGCAGCGTTGACGCGTCGAACACTGAAGCTTTCTTT,CSVDASNTEAFF
TRBV6-1,-,TRBJ1-2,-,16,TGCGCCAGCAGCCTAGAGGGCAGGGCCCTCCACTATGGATACACCTTC,CASSLEGRALHYGYTF
TRBV18,TRBD1,TRBJ1-1,many,12,TGTGCCAGCTCAAGGGACAGCCCTGAAGCTTTCTTT,CASSRDSPEAFF
TRBV7-6,-,TRBJ2-6,many,15,TGTGCCAGCAGCCCAGGTGGGTCTGGGGCCAACGTCCTGACTTTC,CASSPGGSGANVLTF
TRBV20-1,TRBD2,TRBJ2-5,many,14,TGCAGTGCTCTGACCCCCGGGGGGGAAGAGACCCAGTACTTC,CSALTPGGEETQYF
TRBV20-1,-,TRBJ1-2,-,15,TGCAGTGCTAGATATCCGTCCGAGAGAAACTATGGCTACACCTTC,CSARYPSERNYGYTF
TRBV28,-,TRBJ1-4,many,14,TGTGCCAGCAGTTTAGGAGGGGGTCTCGGAAAACTGTTTTTT,CASSLGGGLGKLFF
TRBV11-2,-,TRBJ2-3,many,16,TGTGCCAGCAGCTTAGGCGACAGGGGAGGGACAGATACGCAGTATTTT,CASSLGDRGGTDTQYF
TRBV10-1,-,TRBJ2-5,many,14,TGCGCCAGCAGTGGACGGGACAACCGAGAGACCCAGTACTTC,CASSGRDNRETQYF
TRBV25-1,-,TRBJ2-3,many,11,TGTGCCAGCAGTGAATCTGATACGCAGTATTTT,CASSESDTQYF
TRBV7-8,-,TRBJ2-3,many,16,TGTGCCAGCAGCCCCAGACAGGAATACTCCACAGATACGCAGTATTTT,CASSPRQEYSTDTQYF
TRBV27,TRBD1,TRBJ1-2,-,17,TGTGCCAGCAGACCCACCGGGACAGGGGGAGCTAACTATGGCTACACCTTC,CASRPTGTGGANYGYTF
TRBV6-2/TRBV6-3,-,TRBJ2-7,many,12,TGTGCCAGCAGAACTACAGGGTTCGAGCAGTACTTC,CASRTTGFEQYF
TRBV12-3/TRBV12-4,-,TRBJ2-5,many,14,TGTGCCAGCAGTTTAAACGGGGCCCAAGAGACCCAGTACTTC,CASSLNGAQETQYF
TRBV20-1,-,TRBJ1-5,many,14,TGCAGTGCTGATGGGGGCCATCCGAGCCAGCCCCAGCATTTT,CSADGGHPSQPQHF
TRBV2,TRBD1,TRBJ1-1,many,14,TGTGCCAGCAGATACAGGGGGGGGAACACTGAAGCTTTCTTT,CASRYRGGNTEAFF
TRBV9,TRBD2,TRBJ2-1,many,17,TGTGCCAGCAGCGCCCGGCCTACTAGCGGGGTATACAATGAGCAGTTCTTC,CASSARPTSGVYNEQFF
TRBV5-6,TRBD1,TRBJ1-1,-,14,TGTGCCAGCATTATGACAGGGTTTGACACTGAAGCTTTCTTT,CASIMTGFDTEAFF
TRBV3-1,-,TRBJ1-5,many,16,TGTGCCAGCAGCCAATCATCTGGGGCCGACAATCAGCCCCAGCATTTT,CASSQSSGADNQPQHF
TRBV20-1,TRBD1,TRBJ1-2,many,13,TGCAGTGCTAGGGATCAAGGGAAGGGGGCGACGACCTTC,CSARDQGKGATTF
TRBV11-3,-,TRBJ2-2,-,16,TGTGCCAGCAGCTTAACCTCCACGGCGAACACCGGGGAGCTGTTTTTT,CASSLTSTANTGELFF
TRBV10-2,-,TRBJ2-5,many,16,TGCGCCAGCAGTGAGGGCCCAAAGGGTGGTTCGGAGACCCAGTACTTC,CASSEGPKGGSETQYF
TRBV28,TRBD2,TRBJ2-7,-,15,TGTGCCAGCAGTTCCCTAGCGGGGGCTCCCTACGAGCAGTACTTC,CASSSLAGAPYEQYF
TRBV7-8,TRBD1,TRBJ1-6,many,13,TGTGCCAGCAGCTCGAACCGGGACAGGCCCCTCCACTTT,CASSSNRDRPLHF
TRBV20-1,TRBD1,TRBJ1-5,many,17,TGCAGTGCTAGAGGCGGGACAGGGGGCCGGAGCAATCAGCCCCAGCATTTT,CSARGGTGGRSNQPQHF
TRBV6-1,-,TRBJ2-7,few,14,TGTGCCAGCATGAGAGGGTGCGCGTCCTACGAGCAGTACTTC,CASMRGCASYEQYF
TRBV11-2,-,TRBJ1-1,many,13,TGTGCCAGCAGCTTAACAGGGTGGACTGAAGCTTTCTTT,CASSLTGWTEAFF
TRBV6-2/TRBV6-3,TRBD1,TRBJ2-1,few,15,TGTGCCAGCAGTCTAACCCGAGGGACAGGTGGCAAGCAGTTCTTC,CASSLTRGTGGKQFF